Sequencing of this TCR beta chain was carried out in a study of cytomegalovirus exposure and HLA in healthy donors (dated by TCRdb to 2016 to 2017). About the study as a whole: An earlier analysis of some 550 of the donors reported approximately 270 Gb of sequence data and 100 million to 140 million unique TCR beta sequences from 190 million or so T cells. An early release that covered fewer than 750 HLA-typed donors contained about 300 gigabases of sequencing data and about 93 million unique TCR sequences. Among the roughly 390 genotyped donors, under 90% belonged to the genetic ancestry cluster associated with self-reported Caucasian donors. The study aimed to test whether cataloging public T cell receptors could reveal signatures of past pathogen exposure. Using immunosequencing, the study profiled T cell repertoires from fewer than 850 subjects and related those repertoires to cytomegalovirus serostatus. In addition to the first cohort of around 670 subjects, a separate validation cohort of 130 or so different subjects was used. The study combined high-throughput TCR immunosequencing, statistical association of individual TCRs with disease status, and machine learning to predict cytomegalovirus infection status. A later analysis re-analyzed previously published TCR beta repertoires from approximately 670 donors and added high-resolution HLA genotyping to study TCR occurrence patterns. The later analysis used no new phenotypic data to find candidate immune exposures, relying instead on TCR beta sequences and their occurrence across donors. In an earlier analysis of several hundred of the donors, high-throughput TCR beta sequencing was used to judge whether each TCR beta V gene segment behaved as functional or pseudogenic. Alongside the repertoire data, information on donor age, sex, ethnicity and CMV serostatus was compiled. In a later genetic analysis, genome-wide SNP genotypes for about 60% of the 666 donors were used, and that subset was treated as a discovery cohort. All discovery cohort repertoires had been generated on a single sequencing platform. HLA typing included class I and class II loci at four-digit resolution. The number of donors typed differed by locus, with 629-630 for A, B, C, DRB1 and DQB1, 522 for DQA1, approximately 570 for DPA1, and roughly 450 for DPB1. About five DR-DQ haplotypes were treated as single units for association and clustering because of strong linkage in the cohort. Among some 400 genotyped donors of the cohort, an average of roughly 230,000 unique TCR beta nucleotide sequences was sequenced per donor, of which about 19% were non-productive. Overall study outcomes, separate from this receptor: In a later analysis, the rate of TCR association differed among HLA loci, with DRB1 alleles having the most associated TCRs and HLA-C alleles having the fewest. A cluster of highly shared sequence variants was judged likely to represent a technical artifact of the sequencing pipeline. A further reported finding was that TCR beta sequences accurately predicted the HLA-A and HLA-B alleles for most subjects in the first cohort. A later analysis associated roughly 17,000 TCR beta sequences with specific HLA alleles at a false discovery rate of 0.05. The study gave a list of under 200 TCR beta chains associated with cytomegalovirus. According to a later analysis, most CMV-associated TCR beta chains appeared to be HLA-restricted, and the HLA associations seemed to be driven largely by CMV exposure. When HLA alleles, especially DR and DQ, strongly co-occurred, TCR associations were difficult to assign to individual alleles. In a later analysis, HLA-associated TCR beta chains were found to be more clonally expanded and to have lower generation probabilities than equally common non-associated chains. Roughly uniform sequencing depth across donors was assumed in presence/absence analyses, although this assumption may not hold. A later analysis reported that several top co-occurrence clusters appeared linked to parvovirus B19, influenza, CMV and Epstein-Barr virus. The authors suggested that the approach could potentially be extended to other disease states and immunological phenotypes. According to a later genetic analysis, donors in an Asian-associated ancestry cluster had fewer N-insertions in productive TCRs than the approximately 690-donor mean. Correlated functional status among segregating V segments might be attributable to linkage disequilibrium, but an unknown experimental factor could not be ruled out. A few of the identified cytomegalovirus-associated TCR beta chains were confirmed in vitro to be specific for cytomegalovirus antigens. In this cohort, only TCR beta chains were sequenced, and detectable features were limited by the absence of alpha or paired-chain data. Because counts were too low, 15 or so rarely observed V segments, including chromosome 9 orphons, were excluded from the earlier analysis of roughly 580 of the donors. Because HLA typing was missing for some donors at each locus, association tests included only the typed subset. The classifier was reported to diagnose cytomegalovirus status with high specificity and sensitivity in both the original and validation cohorts. In a later genetic analysis, a missense DCLRE1C variant was associated with V-gene and J-gene trimming of TCR beta chains, and the association was replicated in an independent cohort. Some IMGT-functional V segments, including TRBV6-2 and TRBV6-3, could not be told apart with the 87-base-pair reads, so those segments were excluded. In an earlier analysis of several hundred of the donors, most TCR beta V segments were observed in productive rearrangements about 87% or about 30% of the time, broadly matching IMGT annotations. Across donors, most TCR sequences were observed very rarely, whereas some public TCRs were present in many individuals. For the cohort, immune exposure information was limited to CMV serostatus.

Relative to germline, V is missing 3 bases and J is missing 4 bases, with 2 bases of the junction outside any gene match. Reading from cysteine to phenylalanine, the CDR3 counts 14 amino acids. CDR3 DNA only is kept here, 42 bases in frame from base 1. Looking up the germline V gene (reference sequence) yields CDR1 LNHDA and CDR2 SQIVND. To prepare the library, the immunoSEQ multiplex PCR assay was applied. The multiplex PCR relied on a mix of 60 forward primers for TCR Vbeta segments and 13 reverse primers for TCR Jbeta segments. The CDR3 region of rearranged TCR beta genes was amplified from genomic DNA with a multiplex PCR assay. The amplified TCR beta libraries were sequenced on the Illumina HiSeq System as 87-base-pair reads. The paper's data handling went like this. A later analysis tallied around 80 million unique TCR beta chains across the 666 repertoires, and 10 million to 11 million of those chains were shared by two or more donors. To remove PCR and sequencing errors, raw reads were error-corrected and collapsed into unique sequences using a nearest-neighbor algorithm that merged closely related sequences. Alignment of CDR3 sequences to IMGT reference sequences was used to assign V, D and J gene segments. For a sequence to be retained, a match of at least six nucleotides to both a V gene segment and a J gene segment was required. A rearrangement was called productive if the CDR3 had no stop codons and remained in frame with V and J, and every other rearrangement was called non-productive. CDR3 was defined by IMGT convention, running from the second conserved V-encoded cysteine to the conserved J-encoded phenylalanine. The earlier analysis of about 500 of the donors excluded sequences that lacked an unambiguous match to a single V gene segment. In an earlier analysis of around 600 of the donors, V segments were called functional above 56.7% productive rearrangements and were called segregating when the between-donor standard deviation exceeded 5%. A statistical classification framework was built to diagnose cytomegalovirus status from the catalog of TCR beta chain sequences. V and J gene assignment, in a later analysis, came from comparing TCR nucleotide sequences with IMGT/GENE-DB human TR gene sequences. A later analysis assigned CDR3 sequences and most-parsimonious VDJ recombination scenarios with the TCRdist pipeline. In a later analysis, each TCR beta chain was defined by its CDR3 amino acid sequence together with its V-gene family, and reads without a unique V-gene family were excluded. In a later analysis, 500 to 650 highly shared, low-generation-probability nucleotide sequences were removed to address suspected cross-contamination and a sequencing artifact. For each public chain, a later analysis derived a clonal expansion index from normalized ranks of inferred template counts within each repertoire. A later analysis computed generation probabilities with a VDJ recombination model fitted to out-of-frame rearrangements, and checked the results against IGoR. In a later analysis, TCR-TCR, TCR-HLA and TCR-CMV co-occurrence was scored with hypergeometric tests, and a repertoire-size bias correction was applied to TCR pairs. False discovery rates were estimated in a later analysis by permuting HLA or CMV assignments 20 times. In a later analysis, co-occurring TCRs were grouped with DBSCAN, and TCRdist sequence similarity was added when clustering was performed within HLA-allele-positive subsets. Repertoires with fewer than 30,000 or more than 120,000 public chains were left out of co-occurrence clustering, as were four to six repertoires with anomalous nucleotide sharing. This is the immuneACCESS table as TCRdb keeps it, with only in-frame sequences that have V and J called. A part of the clones is gone; compared with another copy, unresolved V genes explain less than half, and the rest is unexplained. V and J calls and clone size are as listed in that table; D and trimming were resolved from the DNA. This sample lists about 120,000 clones; over 60% were detected once. The top ten hold under 9.5% of the sample.

The cohort comprised hundreds of healthy bone marrow donors. Cohort members were all nominally healthy when sampled, although unrecorded immune exposures were likely present. The donor tested CMV seropositive, placing the donor among the 289 seropositive members of the cohort. Every donor gave a peripheral blood sample, and the peripheral blood mononuclear cells from that sample were used for TCR beta sequencing. The Qiagen DNeasy Blood Extraction Kit was used to extract genomic DNA from the blood cell samples. About this clone: Its target antigen remains unknown. Base qualities are missing; no much larger clone stands one base away.

Sequenced input: PBMCs. The sequence was collected from a woman aged 40 to 49 in good health and CMV-seropositive. The chain joins TRBV19 to TRBJ2-7; TRBD2 agrees with 11 junctional bases. CDR3 reads: CASSMGLAVYEQYF. In nucleotide form, the sequence is TGTGCCAGTAGTATGGGACTAGCGGTTTACGAGCAGTACTTC. With the portions outside the CDR3 filled from the reference TRBV19 and TRBJ2-7 genes, the complete variable region becomes DGGITQSPKYLFRKEGQNVTLSCEQNLNHDAMYWYRQDPGQGLRLIYYSQIVNDFQKGDIAEGYSVSREKKESFPLTVTSAQKNPTAFYLCASSMGLAVYEQYFGPGTRLTVT.